These 10 T cell receptor beta chains originate from one sample sequenced in a study of T-cell memory formation after mild COVID-19. TCRdb ran MiXCR on the 5' RACE reads and lists one entry per CDR3 protein. The sample carries about 44,000 distinct CDR3 sequences, 7.3% recorded once. Sequencing used PBMCs or a T cell subset sorted from them (not recorded which). These receptors all come from a man younger than 35 who had mild COVID-19 (a few samples of this study predate the infection). Cell type and time point are not known.

This clonotype was seen only a few times. This chain uses TRBV2 with TRBJ2-7, with D perhaps TRBD1 or TRBD2 (5 bases each). The germline gives CDR1 SNHLY, CDR2 FYNNEI. The germline V and J ends were trimmed by 9 bases and 1 base, with 16 bases remaining between them. This CDR3 region has 14 residues. CDR3 residues: CARPGSRDSYEQYF. The CDR3 DNA reads TGTGCCAGGCCGGGGTCCAGGGATTCCTACGAGCAGTACTTC.

The chain recombines TRBV7-2 with TRBJ2-4, with 9 bases lining up with TRBD1. CDR1 SGHTA and CDR2 FQGNSA come from the germline V gene. With 6 bases clipped from V and 8 bases from J, the junction kept 11 bases outside the gene matches. This CDR3 region has 15 residues. This chain's CDR3 is CASSRDPGQGDIQYF. In DNA, the CDR3 is TGTGCCAGCAGTCGAGATCCGGGACAGGGAGACATTCAGTACTTC.

The genes are TRBV7-2 and TRBJ1-2, with 7 bases lining up with TRBD1. The CDR3 is 15 amino acids. CDR1 and CDR2 from the germline V gene are SGHTA and FQGNSA. V shed 4 bases and J 5 bases; nucleotides not matched to a gene: 10. CDR3 sequence (DNA): TGTGCCAGCAGCTCTGGGACAGTCTCCCCTTATGGCTACACCTTC. The encoded protein is CASSSGTVSPYGYTF.

This clonotype showed up just a few times. J is TRBJ2-2 and V is TRBV5-1; D gene uncertain. CDR1 and CDR2 (germline): SGHRS, YFSETQ. The CDR3 spans 14 residues. Trimming pared 5 bases from V and 2 bases from J, leaving 10 bases between. The CDR3 loop is CASSQRSNTGELFF. CDR3 DNA sequence: TGCGCCAGCAGTCAGCGTTCCAACACCGGGGAGCTGTTTTTT.

In its sample, this clonotype was seen many times. The chain recombines TRBV6-5 with TRBJ2-3, with TRBD1 identical over 11 bases. This CDR3 is built from 15 residues. Germline V gene sequence: CDR1 MNHEY, CDR2 SVGAGI. With V trimmed by 2 bases and J by 4 bases, 2 bases remained unmatched. The CDR3 region is CASSYLGQGADTQYF. The CDR3 coding sequence is TGTGCCAGCAGTTACCTGGGACAGGGGGCAGATACGCAGTATTTT.

The rearrangement links TRBV12-3 or TRBV12-4 to TRBJ1-6; D gene unclear. V lost 6 bases and J lost 8, with 11 bases in between. The CDR3 has 13 amino acids. For the CDR3, the DNA is TGTGCCAGCAGCCCCCAAAGGGATTCACCCCTCCACTTT. This translates into CASSPQRDSPLHF.

This clonotype was found many times. The chain carries TRBV7-2 and TRBJ2-1; D unclear. Trimming took 5 bases from V and 6 from J, leaving 5 bases between them. This CDR3 has 11 amino acids. From germline, CDR1 is SGHTA and CDR2 FQGNSA. The CDR3 loop reads CASSPANEQFF. The CDR3 DNA is TGTGCCAGCAGCCCCGCCAATGAGCAGTTCTTC.

The chain is built from TRBV7-9 and TRBJ1-2; D may be TRBD1 (6 bases). V gave up 4 bases and J gave up 5 bases, with 8 bases separating them. The CDR3 is made up of 12 amino acids. Germline V gene sequence: CDR1 SEHNR, CDR2 FQNEAQ (reference sequence). CDR3 DNA sequence: TGTGCCAGCAGCTCGACAGGATATGGCTACACCTTC. This codes for CASSSTGYGYTF.

The genes are TRBV27 and TRBJ2-3; D is perhaps TRBD1 or TRBD2 (6 bases each). V was shortened by 0 bases and J by 2 bases, with 15 bases between the two germline ends. This CDR3 contains 17 residues. Germline V gives CDR1 MNHEY, CDR2 SMNVEV (reference sequence). In nucleotides, the CDR3 is TGTGCCAGCAGTTTATCGGTCACGGGGGCCTACACAGATACGCAGTATTTT. This encodes CASSLSVTGAYTDTQYF.

The chain carries TRBV29-1 and TRBJ1-1; TRBD1 might be the D (6 bases). V was clipped by 2 bases and J by 1 base, with 11 bases between them. The CDR3 loop spans 14 amino acids. Germline V gene lookup returns CDR1 SQVTM and CDR2 ANQGSEA. The CDR3 sequence is CSVEPGAANTEAFF. Here the CDR3 DNA reads TGCAGCGTTGAACCGGGGGCGGCGAACACTGAAGCTTTCTTT. Together with reference TRBV29-1 and TRBJ1-1, the CDR3 gives the full variable domain: SAVISQKPSRDICQRGTSLTIQCQVDSQVTMMFWYRQQPGQSLTLIATANQGSEATYESGFVIDKFPISRPNLTFSTLTVSNMSPEDSSIYLCSVEPGAANTEAFFGQGTRLTVV.